The rows below give T cell receptor beta chains drawn from one sample of a study of blood T cell repertoires in COVID-19. Sequencing used immunoSEQ multiplex PCR; TCRdb keeps in-frame clones, though not all of them. This sample carries 75,000 to 80,000 clones, approximately 80% of them seen once, and the ten largest clones take 15% to 20%. Sequencing was carried out using peripheral blood. The origin of the receptors is a woman in her sixties or seventies with acute or convalescent COVID-19. Both conserved end residues are part of each CDR3. The D gene is left open where the match is weak. Size is omitted from some rows. Given values are once, few, many or a class for expanded clones.

V: TRBV7-6; J: TRBJ2-7; D: -; size: -; CDR3: CASSLGSGREYEQYF; DNA: TGTGCCAGCAGCTTAGGGTCCGGCAGGGAATACGAGCAGTACTTC
V: TRBV5-4; J: TRBJ1-1; D: -; size: -; CDR3: CASSVTVNTEAFF; DNA: TGTGCCAGCAGCGTGACAGTAAACACTGAAGCTTTCTTT
V: TRBV28; J: TRBJ1-2; D: -; size: few; CDR3: CASSFANEEVYGYTF; DNA: TGTGCCAGCAGTTTCGCTAACGAAGAGGTCTATGGCTACACCTTC
V: TRBV5-4; J: TRBJ2-3; D: -; size: -; CDR3: CASSSNDRTDTQYF; DNA: TGTGCCAGCAGCTCCAATGACAGGACAGATACGCAGTATTTT
V: TRBV28; J: TRBJ1-2; D: TRBD1; size: -; CDR3: CASRSDRVNGYTF; DNA: TGTGCCAGCAGATCCGACAGGGTAAATGGCTACACCTTC
V: TRBV30; J: TRBJ1-4; D: TRBD1; size: -; CDR3: CAWSPGTGGLLGEKLFF; DNA: TGTGCCTGGAGTCCTGGGACAGGGGGGCTTTTGGGTGAAAAACTGTTTTTT
V: TRBV2; J: TRBJ1-1; D: -; size: -; CDR3: CASSGTWNSIGEAFF; DNA: TGTGCCAGCAGTGGAACCTGGAACAGTATCGGTGAAGCTTTCTTT
V: TRBV5-4; J: TRBJ2-4; D: TRBD2; size: -; CDR3: CASSLDLASGAKNIQYF; DNA: TGTGCCAGCAGCTTGGATCTGGCTAGCGGGGCCAAAAACATTCAGTACTTC
V: TRBV24-1; J: TRBJ2-3; D: TRBD1; size: -; CDR3: CATSDPGTGTSDTQYF; DNA: TGTGCCACCAGTGACCCCGGGACAGGTACGTCAGATACGCAGTATTTT
V: TRBV3-1/TRBV3-2; J: TRBJ2-1; D: -; size: -; CDR3: CASSQHAQHAEQFF; DNA: TGTGCCAGCAGCCAACATGCACAGCATGCTGAGCAGTTCTTC
V: TRBV19; J: TRBJ2-1; D: -; size: -; CDR3: CASSMSDSYNEQFF; DNA: TGTGCCAGTAGTATGTCAGACTCCTACAATGAGCAGTTCTTC
V: TRBV7-6; J: TRBJ2-2; D: -; size: -; CDR3: CASSLRNSKNTGELFF; DNA: TGTGCCAGCAGCTTAAGAAATAGTAAGAACACCGGGGAGCTGTTTTTT
V: TRBV19; J: TRBJ2-5; D: TRBD2; size: -; CDR3: CASSIRRGTSGEETQYF; DNA: TGTGCCAGTAGTATACGCAGGGGGACTAGCGGGGAAGAGACCCAGTACTTC
V: TRBV29-1; J: TRBJ2-5; D: TRBD1; size: -; CDR3: CSASGTASQETQYF; DNA: TGCAGCGCCTCTGGGACAGCCTCCCAAGAGACCCAGTACTTC
V: TRBV9; J: TRBJ2-2; D: -; size: -; CDR3: CASSVTRAGTGELFF; DNA: TGTGCCAGCAGCGTGACGAGGGCGGGAACCGGGGAGCTGTTTTTT
V: TRBV5-4; J: TRBJ1-2; D: -; size: once; CDR3: CASSLDVSSGGGYTF; DNA: TGTGCCAGCAGCCTAGACGTATCGTCTGGAGGTGGCTACACCTTC
V: TRBV5-6; J: TRBJ2-1; D: TRBD1; size: -; CDR3: CASSVNGQGWDEQFF; DNA: TGTGCCAGCAGCGTGAACGGACAGGGGTGGGATGAGCAGTTCTTC
V: TRBV6-5; J: TRBJ2-3; D: TRBD2; size: -; CDR3: CASTRGGREDTQYF; DNA: TGTGCCAGCACTCGGGGGGGCCGTGAAGATACGCAGTATTTT
V: TRBV6-5; J: TRBJ1-2; D: TRBD1; size: -; CDR3: CASSYLTGNYGYTF; DNA: TGTGCCAGCAGTTACTTGACAGGGAACTATGGCTACACCTTC
V: TRBV24-1; J: TRBJ1-4; D: TRBD1; size: -; CDR3: CATSDLPNRQGVLANEKLFF; DNA: TGTGCCACCAGTGATCTACCAAACCGACAGGGGGTATTAGCTAATGAAAAACTGTTTTTT
V: TRBV11-3; J: TRBJ2-3; D: TRBD1; size: -; CDR3: CASSTTGLTDTQYF; DNA: TGTGCCAGCAGCACGACAGGGCTCACAGATACGCAGTATTTT
V: TRBV5-4; J: TRBJ2-3; D: TRBD1; size: -; CDR3: CASSLGRTGGTDTQYF; DNA: TGTGCCAGCAGCCTTGGGAGGACAGGGGGCACAGATACGCAGTATTTT
V: TRBV6-5; J: TRBJ1-5; D: TRBD1; size: many; CDR3: CASSFTGANQPQHF; DNA: TGTGCCAGCAGTTTTACAGGGGCCAATCAGCCCCAGCATTTT
V: TRBV4-3; J: TRBJ1-1; D: -; size: many; CDR3: CASSQDGALNTEAFF; DNA: TGCGCCAGCAGCCAAGATGGGGCATTGAACACTGAAGCTTTCTTT
V: TRBV5-1; J: TRBJ1-2; D: TRBD1; size: -; CDR3: CASSLGQGVGGYTF; DNA: TGCGCCAGCAGCTTGGGACAGGGGGTAGGTGGCTACACCTTC
V: TRBV24-1; J: TRBJ2-1; D: TRBD2; size: -; CDR3: CATSDLTSGGVNEQFF; DNA: TGTGCCACCAGTGATTTGACTAGCGGGGGGGTTAATGAGCAGTTCTTC
V: TRBV5-1; J: TRBJ2-2; D: TRBD2; size: -; CDR3: CASSLAAGLAGGQRTGELFF; DNA: TGCGCCAGCAGCTTGGCCGCCGGACTAGCGGGGGGCCAGCGCACCGGGGAGCTGTTTTTT
V: TRBV10-2; J: TRBJ1-3; D: -; size: -; CDR3: CASSAAAGNTIYF; DNA: TGCGCCAGCAGTGCCGCGGCCGGAAACACCATATATTTT
V: TRBV6-1; J: TRBJ1-5; D: -; size: -; CDR3: CASSESMADSNQPQHF; DNA: TGTGCCAGCAGTGAAAGCATGGCGGATAGCAATCAGCCCCAGCATTTT
V: TRBV6-1; J: TRBJ2-3; D: TRBD1; size: -; CDR3: CASSESGQGGTQYF; DNA: TGTGCCAGCAGTGAATCGGGACAGGGGGGGACGCAGTATTTT
V: TRBV18; J: TRBJ1-2; D: -; size: -; CDR3: CASSPPGDYGYTF; DNA: TGTGCCAGCTCACCACCAGGGGACTATGGCTACACCTTC
V: TRBV9; J: TRBJ2-3; D: TRBD2; size: -; CDR3: CASSVTTSGGAVGHTDTQYF; DNA: TGTGCCAGCAGCGTAACGACTAGCGGGGGGGCCGTAGGACACACAGATACGCAGTATTTT
V: TRBV9; J: TRBJ1-2; D: TRBD1; size: -; CDR3: CASSGTGRNYGYTF; DNA: TGTGCCAGCAGCGGGACAGGGAGAAACTATGGCTACACCTTC
V: TRBV7-2; J: TRBJ2-7; D: -; size: -; CDR3: CASSPRVSHYEQYF; DNA: TGTGCCAGCAGCCCCAGGGTGAGTCACTACGAGCAGTACTTC
V: TRBV15; J: TRBJ1-4; D: -; size: once; CDR3: CATAGTGPLLRKLFF; DNA: TGTGCCACCGCCGGTACAGGGCCCCTTCTCCGAAAACTGTTTTTT
V: TRBV18; J: TRBJ1-1; D: -; size: -; CDR3: CASSLQTGSTEAFF; DNA: TGTGCCAGCTCACTCCAAACAGGGTCCACTGAAGCTTTCTTT
V: TRBV3-1/TRBV3-2; J: TRBJ1-3; D: -; size: -; CDR3: CASSQGGNSGNTIYF; DNA: TGTGCCAGCAGCCAAGGAGGGAACTCTGGAAACACCATATATTTT
V: TRBV2; J: TRBJ1-1; D: -; size: once; CDR3: CASSEGEQGDTEAFF; DNA: TGTGCCAGCAGTGAAGGTGAGCAGGGTGACACTGAAGCTTTCTTT
V: TRBV5-1; J: TRBJ2-3; D: -; size: -; CDR3: CASSLGTITDTQYF; DNA: TGCGCCAGCAGCTTGGGTACTATTACAGATACGCAGTATTTT
V: TRBV15; J: TRBJ2-2; D: -; size: -; CDR3: CATSSGGTNTGELFF; DNA: TGTGCCACCAGCAGTGGAGGTACGAACACCGGGGAGCTGTTTTTT
V: TRBV5-4; J: TRBJ2-1; D: -; size: medium-sized; CDR3: CASSHLGGRGDEQFF; DNA: TGTGCCAGCAGCCACCTCGGGGGGCGCGGAGACGAGCAGTTCTTC